The following is a TCR beta chain sequence with its context. No antigen is known for it. The entry originates in a study of shared clonotypes between healthy human individuals. Study at large: There were three CD4 naive, three CD4 memory, two CD8 naive and one CD8 memory plates per donor.

Naive CD8 cells, CD45RO-negative and positively selected for CCR7, excluded terminally differentiated effector memory CD45RA+ cells. Findings and caveats of the study: The four-donor shared clonotypes exceeded non-shared clonotypes in generation probability, with non-shared ones scoring lower.

Study processing details: Filtering differed since immunoSEQ provided only junctions, with no quality scores. Method: immunoSEQ multiplex PCR; TCRdb's copy keeps in-frame clones and lacks some. V and J calls and clone size follow that table, whereas D and trimming were derived from the DNA. Found here are 2 million or so clones, about 95% of them singletons; the top ten hold about 1.1%. The V gene lost 5 bases and the J gene lost 6 bases, with 20 bases spanning the gap. Germline CDR1 reads SGHVS; CDR2 reads FQNEAQ. This CDR3 has 16 amino acids. The TCR comes from a young man in good health. V usage is TRBV7-8 and J usage is TRBJ2-1; a possible D gene is TRBD2 (6 bases). The sample comprised naive CD8+ T cells sorted from blood. The CDR3 DNA sequence: TGTGCCAGCAGCCCGGAAGTGGAGGGGTTGATCAATGAGCAGTTCTTC. It encodes CASSPEVEGLINEQFF. Complete variable domain (other parts from reference TRBV7-8 and TRBJ2-1): GAGVSQSPRYKVAKRGQDVALRCDPISGHVSLFWYQQALGQGPEFLTYFQNEAQLDKSGLPSDRFFAERPEGSVSTLKIQRTQQEDSAVYLCASSPEVEGLINEQFFGPGTRLTVL.